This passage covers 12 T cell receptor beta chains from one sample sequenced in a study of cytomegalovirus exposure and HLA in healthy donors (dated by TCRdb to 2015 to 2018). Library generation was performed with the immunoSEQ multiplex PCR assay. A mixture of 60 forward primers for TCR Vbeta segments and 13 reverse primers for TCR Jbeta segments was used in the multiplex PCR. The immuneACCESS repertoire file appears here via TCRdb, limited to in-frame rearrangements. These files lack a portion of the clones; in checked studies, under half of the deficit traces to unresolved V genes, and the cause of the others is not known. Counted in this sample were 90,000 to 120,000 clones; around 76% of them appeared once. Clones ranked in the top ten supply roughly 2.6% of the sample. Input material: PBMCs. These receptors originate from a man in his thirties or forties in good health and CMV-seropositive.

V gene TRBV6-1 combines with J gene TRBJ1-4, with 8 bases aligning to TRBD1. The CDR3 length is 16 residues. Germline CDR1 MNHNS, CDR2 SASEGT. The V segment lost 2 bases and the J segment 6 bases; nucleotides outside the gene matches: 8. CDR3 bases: TGTGCCAGCAGTGAATGGGGGGGACAGGTCCATGAAAAACTGTTTTTT. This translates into CASSEWGGQVHEKLFF.

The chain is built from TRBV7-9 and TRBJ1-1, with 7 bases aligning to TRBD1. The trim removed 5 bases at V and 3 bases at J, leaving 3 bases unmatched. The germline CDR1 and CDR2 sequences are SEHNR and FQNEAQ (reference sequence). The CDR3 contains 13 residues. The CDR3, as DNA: TGTGCCAGCAGCGCGACAGGGTACACTGAAGCTTTCTTT. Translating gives CASSATGYTEAFF.

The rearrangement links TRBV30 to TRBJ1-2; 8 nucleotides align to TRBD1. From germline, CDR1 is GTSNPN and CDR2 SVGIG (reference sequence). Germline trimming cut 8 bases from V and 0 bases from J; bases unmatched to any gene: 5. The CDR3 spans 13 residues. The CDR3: CAGRRGPNYGYTF. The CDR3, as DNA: TGTGCCGGCCGCAGGGGGCCTAACTATGGCTACACCTTC.

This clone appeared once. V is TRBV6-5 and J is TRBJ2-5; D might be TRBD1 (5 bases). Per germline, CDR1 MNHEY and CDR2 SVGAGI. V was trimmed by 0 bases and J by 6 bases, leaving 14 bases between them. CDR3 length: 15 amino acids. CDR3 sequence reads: CASSYSAGSSQTQYF. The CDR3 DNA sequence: TGTGCCAGCAGTTACTCGGCAGGGTCGAGTCAGACCCAGTACTTC.

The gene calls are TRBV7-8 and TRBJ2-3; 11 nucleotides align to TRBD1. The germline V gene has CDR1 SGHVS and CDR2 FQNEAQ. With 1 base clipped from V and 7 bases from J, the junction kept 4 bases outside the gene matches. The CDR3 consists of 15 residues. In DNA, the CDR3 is TGTGCCAGCAGCTTAGAGGACAGGGGGCGAAATACGCAGTATTTT. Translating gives CASSLEDRGRNTQYF. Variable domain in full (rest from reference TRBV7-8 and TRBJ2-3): GAGVSQSPRYKVAKRGQDVALRCDPISGHVSLFWYQQALGQGPEFLTYFQNEAQLDKSGLPSDRFFAERPEGSVSTLKIQRTQQEDSAVYLCASSLEDRGRNTQYFGPGTRLTVL.

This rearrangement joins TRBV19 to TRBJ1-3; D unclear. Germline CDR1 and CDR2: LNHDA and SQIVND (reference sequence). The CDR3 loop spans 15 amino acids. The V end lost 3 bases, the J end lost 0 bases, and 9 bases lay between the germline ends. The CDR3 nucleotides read TGTGCCAGTAGTATCGGTCGGTTCTCTGGAAACACCATATATTTT. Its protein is CASSIGRFSGNTIYF.

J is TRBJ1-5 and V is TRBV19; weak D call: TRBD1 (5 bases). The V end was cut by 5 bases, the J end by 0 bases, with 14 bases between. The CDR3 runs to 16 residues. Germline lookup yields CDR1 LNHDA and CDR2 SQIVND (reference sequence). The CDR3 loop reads CASSQGLTASNQPQHF. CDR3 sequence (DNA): TGTGCCAGTAGTCAGGGATTGACGGCTAGCAATCAGCCCCAGCATTTT.

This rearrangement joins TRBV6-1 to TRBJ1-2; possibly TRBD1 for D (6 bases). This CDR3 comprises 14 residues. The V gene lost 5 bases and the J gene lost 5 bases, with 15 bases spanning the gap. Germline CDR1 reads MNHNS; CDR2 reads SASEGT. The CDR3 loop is CASSPRTAAYGYTF. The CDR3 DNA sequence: TGTGCCAGCAGTCCAAGGACAGCTGCTTATGGCTACACCTTC.

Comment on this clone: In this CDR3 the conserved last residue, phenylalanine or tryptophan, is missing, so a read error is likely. CDR3 region: CASSYSDRGNEQYL. The CDR3 nucleotides read TGTGCCAGCAGTTACTCGGACAGGGGGAACGAGCAGTACCTC. This rearrangement joins TRBV6-5 to TRBJ2-7; 10 bases are a match to TRBD1. The CDR3 spans 14 residues. Germline trimming cut 0 bases from V and 5 bases from J; bases unmatched to any gene: 1. In germline, CDR1 is MNHEY, CDR2 SVGAGI.

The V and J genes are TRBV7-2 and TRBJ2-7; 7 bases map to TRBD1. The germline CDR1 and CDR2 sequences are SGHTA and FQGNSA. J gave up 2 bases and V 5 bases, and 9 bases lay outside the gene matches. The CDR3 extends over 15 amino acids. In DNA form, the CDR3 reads TGTGCCAGCAGCCTAATTGGGACAGTCCCCTACGAGCAGTACTTC. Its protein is CASSLIGTVPYEQYF.

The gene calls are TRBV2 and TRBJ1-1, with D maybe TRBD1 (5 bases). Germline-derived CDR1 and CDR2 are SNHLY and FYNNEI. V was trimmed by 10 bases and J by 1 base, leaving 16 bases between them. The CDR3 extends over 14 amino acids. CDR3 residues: CATSRDFPNTEAFF. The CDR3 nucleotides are TGTGCCACTTCCCGGGACTTTCCGAACACTGAAGCTTTCTTT. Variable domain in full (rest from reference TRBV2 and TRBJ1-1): EPEVTQTPSHQVTQMGQEVILRCVPISNHLYFYWYRQILGQKVEFLVSFYNNEISEKSEIFDDQFSVERPDGSNFTLKIRSTKLEDSAMYFCATSRDFPNTEAFFGQGTRLTVV.

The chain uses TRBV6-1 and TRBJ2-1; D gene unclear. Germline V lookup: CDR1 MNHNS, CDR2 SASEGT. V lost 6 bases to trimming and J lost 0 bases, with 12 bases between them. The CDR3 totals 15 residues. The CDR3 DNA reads TGTGCCAGCAGCCTTGAAGGCGGCTCCTACAATGAGCAGTTCTTC. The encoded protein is CASSLEGGSYNEQFF.